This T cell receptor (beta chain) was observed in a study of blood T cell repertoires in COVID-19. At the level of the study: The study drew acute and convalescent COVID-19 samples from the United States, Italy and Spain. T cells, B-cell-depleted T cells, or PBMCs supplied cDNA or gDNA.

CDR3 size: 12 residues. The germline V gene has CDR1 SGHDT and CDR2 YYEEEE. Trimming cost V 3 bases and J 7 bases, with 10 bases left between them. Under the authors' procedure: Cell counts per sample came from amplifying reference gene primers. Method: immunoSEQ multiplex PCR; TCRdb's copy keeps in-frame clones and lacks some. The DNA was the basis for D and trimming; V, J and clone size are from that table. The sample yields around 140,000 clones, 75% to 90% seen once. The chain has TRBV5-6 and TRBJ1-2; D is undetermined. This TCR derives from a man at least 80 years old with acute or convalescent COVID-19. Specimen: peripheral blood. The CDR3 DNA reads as TGTGCCAGCAGCTCTTGGGCACTTGGCTACACCTTC. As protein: CASSSWALGYTF.